Sequencing of this T cell receptor (beta chain) was carried out in a study of cytomegalovirus exposure and HLA in healthy donors. At the level of the study: Later, an analysis reported that the 130 or so validation repertoires had used the same platform as the roughly 650 first-cohort repertoires.

Regarding this clone: Its target is unknown.

This table comes from immunoSEQ multiplex PCR, and its TCRdb copy is limited to in-frame clones, with some not included. The sample includes 65,000 to 95,000 clones, 93% of them seen just once. General observations from the study: Researchers counted around 150 TCR beta chains as cytomegalovirus-associated.

The CDR3 totals 14 residues. Per germline, CDR1 SGHRS and CDR2 YFSETQ. V was cut by 0 bases and J by 3 bases, with 7 bases left in between. The receptor's source is a woman in her thirties in good health and CMV-seronegative. The chain is built from TRBV5-1 and TRBJ1-5; no clear D. What was sequenced was PBMCs. CDR3: CASSLGESNQPQHF. The DNA of the CDR3 is TGCGCCAGCAGCTTGGGTGAGTCCAATCAGCCCCAGCATTTT.